These 25 T cell receptor beta chains originate from one sample sequenced in a study of CD8 T cells in Susac syndrome. RNA was extracted with the RNeasy kit, and a quantity of about 0.45 to 1 ug was reverse transcribed using random hexamers. TCRdb re-called the immunoSEQ multiplex PCR reads through MiXCR, storing one row per CDR3 protein. The sample yields some 200,000 distinct CDR3 sequences, under 97% seen once. Sequences were obtained from CD4+ T cells from PBMCs. Every receptor here comes from a human donor with Susac syndrome.

The chain recombines TRBV19 with TRBJ2-6; D is tentatively TRBD1 or TRBD2 (6 bases each). The V end lost 8 bases, the J end lost 0 bases, and 23 bases lay between the germline ends. From germline, CDR1 is LNHDA and CDR2 SQIVND (reference sequence). The CDR3 has 19 amino acids. Here the CDR3 DNA reads TGTGCCAGTCTCACGGAGGGTCAGGGGACCCCCTCTGGGGCCAACGTCCTGACTTTC. This codes for CASLTEGQGTPSGANVLTF.

The V gene is TRBV30, the J gene TRBJ1-6, with D possibly matching TRBD1 (6 bases). Between the trimmed V and J ends, which lost 3 bases and 5 bases, there was a span of 11 bases. This CDR3 is 14 amino acids long. Germline CDR1 and CDR2: GTSNPN and SVGIG (reference sequence). The CDR3 sequence: CAWRGASNNSPLHF. The CDR3 bases are TGTGCCTGGAGGGGGGCCAGCAATAATTCACCCCTCCACTTT.

The V call is TRBV5-1, the J call TRBJ2-7; 12 bases match TRBD2. Germline V gene data show CDR1 as SGHRS and CDR2 as YFSETQ. The V segment lost 0 bases and the J segment 1 base; nucleotides outside the gene matches: 5. CDR3 length: 17 amino acids. CDR3: CASSLVTSGGLSYEQYF. DNA of the CDR3: TGCGCCAGCAGCTTGGTGACTAGCGGGGGCTTATCCTACGAGCAGTACTTC.

This chain joins TRBV2 and TRBJ2-7; perhaps TRBD2 as D (5 bases). Looked up from germline, CDR1 is SNHLY and CDR2 is FYNNEI. CDR3 length: 15 amino acids. V dropped 4 bases and J dropped 0 bases, with 13 bases sitting between them. Here the CDR3 reads CASSVVASSSYEQYF. Written as DNA, the CDR3 is TGTGCCAGCAGTGTAGTAGCGTCGAGCTCCTACGAGCAGTACTTC.

The CDR3 sequence: CASEFTGELFF. In DNA form, the CDR3 reads TGTGCCAGCGAATTCACCGGGGAGCTGTTTTTT. The chain is built from TRBV12-3 or TRBV12-4 and TRBJ2-2, with unresolved D. This CDR3 has 11 amino acids. V was cut by 8 bases and J by 4 bases, with 5 bases left in between.

CDR3 amino acids: CASSQVTGIRGGYTF. The CDR3 DNA is TGCGCCAGCAGCCAAGTTACCGGGATCAGGGGTGGCTACACCTTC. This sequence joins TRBV4-3 and TRBJ1-2; TRBD1 is a possible D gene (6 bases). Trimming shortened V by 1 base and J by 7 bases, and 16 bases separated the two germline ends. Germline values: CDR1 LGHNA, CDR2 YSLEER. CDR3 length: 15 amino acids.

J is TRBJ2-1 and V is TRBV24-1; TRBD2 matches at 7 bases. The CDR3 has 15 amino acids. CDR1 and CDR2 from the germline V gene are KGHDR and SFDVKD. Unmatched junction bases numbered 6, after V lost 3 bases and J lost 5 bases. This chain's CDR3 is CATSDQRGPDNEQFF. CDR3 DNA sequence: TGTGCCACCAGTGATCAGCGGGGACCCGACAATGAGCAGTTCTTC.

This chain uses TRBV28 with TRBJ2-2; D is unclear. Trimming cost V 6 bases and J 7 bases, with 9 bases left between them. The CDR3 has 12 amino acids. Germline V gene sequence: CDR1 MDHEN, CDR2 SYDVKM. The CDR3 DNA reads TGTGCCAGCAGCTTTAGCAGCGGGGAGCTGTTTTTT. Protein sequence: CASSFSSGELFF.

This chain links TRBV19 with TRBJ2-7; 7 bases agree with TRBD2. The ends lost 3 bases at V and 3 bases at J; junction bases unmatched: 5. Germline-derived CDR1 and CDR2 are LNHDA and SQIVND (reference sequence). This CDR3 is built from 14 residues. CDR3 sequence reads: CASSMGGGYYEQYF. DNA of the CDR3: TGTGCCAGTAGTATGGGCGGGGGATACTACGAGCAGTACTTC.

The chain employs TRBV5-6 and TRBJ2-7; D possibly corresponds to TRBD2 (6 bases). This CDR3 is 14 amino acids long. Germline CDR1 is SGHDT and CDR2 is YYEEEE. The V end was cut by 4 bases, the J end by 5 bases, with 16 bases between. The CDR3 DNA reads TGTGCCAGCAGCACGGGACTCATCCCTGACGAGCAGTACTTC. Amino acids: CASSTGLIPDEQYF.

J is TRBJ2-1 and V is TRBV19; D ambiguous. The CDR3 covers 16 residues. V shed 4 bases and J shed 9 bases, with 22 bases lying between them. The germline V gene encodes CDR1 LNHDA and CDR2 SQIVND (reference sequence). The CDR3 loop reads CASSRGYSTINGEQFF. The CDR3 nucleotides read TGTGCCAGTAGTAGAGGTTACAGCACAATTAATGGTGAGCAGTTCTTC.

The V gene is TRBV30, the J gene TRBJ1-1; D unclear. V gave up 3 bases and J gave up 0 bases, with 11 bases separating them. This CDR3 spans 14 amino acids. Germline CDR1 GTSNPN, CDR2 SVGIG (reference sequence). The CDR3: CAWRWAIMNTEAFF. The CDR3 DNA reads as TGTGCCTGGAGATGGGCAATCATGAACACTGAAGCTTTCTTT.

The chain recombines TRBV11-2 with TRBJ2-3; tentative D call: TRBD2 (5 bases). Germline V CDR1 and CDR2: SGHAT, FQNNGV. The CDR3 is 18 amino acids. Trimming left V 6 bases short and J 1 base short, with 23 bases between. In nucleotides, the CDR3 is TGTGCCAGCAGACCTAAAGGGTCCGGGGTAACGGGCACAGATACGCAGTATTTT. Its translation is CASRPKGSGVTGTDTQYF.

This chain joins TRBV20-1 and TRBJ2-4; no definite D call. In germline, CDR1 is DFQATT, CDR2 SNEGSKA (reference sequence). The CDR3 sequence is 15 residues long. V was trimmed by 3 bases and J by 5 bases, leaving 17 bases between them. In nucleotides, the CDR3 is TGCAGTGCTAGCGAGTCCAGCCCAACCGAAAACATTCAGTACTTC. The encoded protein is CSASESSPTENIQYF.

The rearrangement uses TRBV7-2 and TRBJ1-6; D unclear. CDR3 length: 12 amino acids. The V gene's germline CDR1 is SGHTA and CDR2 FQGNSA. The V end lost 0 bases, the J end lost 11 bases, and 5 bases lay between the germline ends. In DNA, the CDR3 is TGTGCCAGCAGCTTAGCGTGGCCACCCCTCCACTTT. Translating it yields CASSLAWPPLHF.

The V gene is TRBV29-1, the J gene TRBJ2-2; TRBD2 matches 10 bases. In germline, CDR1 is SQVTM, CDR2 ANQGSEA. The CDR3 length is 14 residues. V shed 8 bases, J shed 6 bases, and the junction held 9 bases outside the gene matches. The CDR3 is CSTPGLASSGELFF. The DNA of the CDR3 is TGCAGCACCCCGGGACTAGCGTCTTCCGGGGAGCTGTTTTTT.

The CDR3, as DNA: TGCGCCAGCAGCTCCAACGCAGAGGGGGGGGAGCAGTTCTTC. This translates into CASSSNAEGGEQFF. The V and J genes are TRBV5-1 and TRBJ2-1; maybe TRBD2 (7 bases). This CDR3 has 14 amino acids. V was clipped by 3 bases and J by 10 bases, with 17 bases between them. Germline CDR1 reads SGHRS; CDR2 reads YFSETQ.

The V and J genes are TRBV7-2 and TRBJ2-3; 9 bases fit TRBD2. CDR1 is SGHTA, CDR2 FQGNSA, per germline. Trimming took 5 bases from V and 2 from J; bases not matched to a gene: 14. The length of the CDR3 is 18 residues. DNA of the CDR3: TGTGCCAGCAGCCGGGCGGGGCTAGCGGGGATCGCCACAGATACGCAGTATTTT. This translates into CASSRAGLAGIATDTQYF.

V usage is TRBV7-2 and J usage is TRBJ2-3; TRBD2 matches 8 bases. The V gene end was trimmed by 4 bases and the J gene end by 0 bases; junction bases not matched to a gene: 9. The CDR3 has 17 amino acids. Germline CDR1 reads SGHTA; CDR2 reads FQGNSA. The CDR3 DNA is TGTGCCAGCAGCTCAACAGCGGGGGCCGGTAGCACAGATACGCAGTATTTT. Its protein is CASSSTAGAGSTDTQYF.

This clonotype occurred once. The rearrangement joins TRBV2 to TRBJ2-7; TRBD1 matches at 11 bases. The CDR3 extends over 14 amino acids. Germline loops: CDR1 SNHLY, CDR2 FYNNEI. The ends lost 11 bases at V and 2 bases at J; junction bases unmatched: 8. As DNA, the CDR3 is TGTGCCGTATCACCGGGACAGGGGGCCTACGAGCAGTACTTC. It encodes CAVSPGQGAYEQYF.

The rearrangement uses TRBV12-3 or TRBV12-4 and TRBJ1-2; maybe TRBD1 (6 bases). The CDR3 loop spans 13 amino acids. Deletions cut 6 bases from V and 6 bases from J, with 14 bases between. This CDR3 reads CASRNRVMDGYTF. CDR3 nucleotide sequence: TGTGCCAGCAGGAACAGGGTTATGGATGGCTACACCTTC.

This clonotype was seen only a few times. The chain has TRBV24-1 and TRBJ1-5; D may be TRBD1 (5 bases). Germline V gene sequence: CDR1 KGHDR, CDR2 SFDVKD. The CDR3 runs to 16 residues. The V end lost 4 bases, the J end lost 3 bases, and 15 bases lay between the germline ends. CDR3 sequence: CATSDGTRGYNQPQHF. CDR3 DNA sequence: TGTGCCACCAGTGACGGGACCAGAGGGTACAATCAGCCCCAGCATTTT.

This chain connects TRBV5-1 to TRBJ2-2; D unclear. Germline CDR1 SGHRS, CDR2 YFSETQ. The V end was cut by 6 bases, the J end by 6 bases, with 15 bases between. The CDR3 runs 14 residues. DNA of the CDR3: TGCGCCAGCATTCCGACTCCCGGGCCCGGGGAGCTGTTTTTT. Protein: CASIPTPGPGELFF.

The gene calls are TRBV29-1 and TRBJ1-1; 12 positions agree with TRBD1. In germline, CDR1 is SQVTM, CDR2 ANQGSEA. The CDR3 loop spans 15 amino acids. With V trimmed by 6 bases and J by 5 bases, 10 bases remained unmatched. CDR3 region: CSVAGTGGAMTEAFF. The CDR3 coding sequence is TGCAGCGTGGCCGGGACAGGGGGCGCTATGACTGAAGCTTTCTTT.

The rearrangement uses TRBV20-1 and TRBJ1-1; D perhaps matches TRBD1 (5 bases). Trimming cost V 1 base and J 7 bases, with 7 bases left between them. The CDR3 runs to 11 residues. Germline lookup yields CDR1 DFQATT and CDR2 SNEGSKA (reference sequence). The CDR3 DNA is TGCAGTGCTAGAGTAGGGGTTGAAGCTTTCTTT. Its translation is CSARVGVEAFF.